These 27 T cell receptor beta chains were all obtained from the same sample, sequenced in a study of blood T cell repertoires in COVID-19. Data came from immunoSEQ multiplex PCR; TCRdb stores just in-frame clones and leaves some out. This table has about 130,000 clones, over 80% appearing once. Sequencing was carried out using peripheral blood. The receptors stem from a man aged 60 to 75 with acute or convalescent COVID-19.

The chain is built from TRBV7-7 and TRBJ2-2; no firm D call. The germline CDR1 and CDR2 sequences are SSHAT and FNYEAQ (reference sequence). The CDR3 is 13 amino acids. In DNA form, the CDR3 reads TGTGCTAGCTCGGGTGCGAACACCGGGGAGCTGTTTTTT. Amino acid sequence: CASSGANTGELFF.

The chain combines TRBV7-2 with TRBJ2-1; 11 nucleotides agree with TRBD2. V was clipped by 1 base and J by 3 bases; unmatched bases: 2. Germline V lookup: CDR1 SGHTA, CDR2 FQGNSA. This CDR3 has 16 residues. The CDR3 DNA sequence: TGTGCCAGCAGCTTAGTTCTAGCGGGAGGCTACAATGAGCAGTTCTTC. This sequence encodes CASSLVLAGGYNEQFF.

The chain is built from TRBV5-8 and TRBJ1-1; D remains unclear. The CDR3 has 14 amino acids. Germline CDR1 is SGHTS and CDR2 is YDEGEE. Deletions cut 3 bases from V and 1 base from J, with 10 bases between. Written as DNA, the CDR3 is TGTGCCAGCAGCTCCTGGGCCAAGAACACTGAAGCTTTCTTT. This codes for CASSSWAKNTEAFF.

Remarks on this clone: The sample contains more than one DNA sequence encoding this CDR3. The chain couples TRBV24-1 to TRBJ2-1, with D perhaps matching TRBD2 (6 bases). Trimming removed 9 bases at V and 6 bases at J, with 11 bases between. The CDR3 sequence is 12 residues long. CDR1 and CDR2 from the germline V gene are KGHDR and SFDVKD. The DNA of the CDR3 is TGTGCCACCGGGGGGTTGAGCAATGAGCAGTTCTTC. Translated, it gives CATGGLSNEQFF.

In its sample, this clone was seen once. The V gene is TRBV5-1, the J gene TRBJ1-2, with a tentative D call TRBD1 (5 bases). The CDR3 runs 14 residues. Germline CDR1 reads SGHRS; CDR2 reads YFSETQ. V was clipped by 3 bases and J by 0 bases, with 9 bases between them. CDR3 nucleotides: TGCGCCAGCAGCTATGACAGAGCTAACTATGGCTACACCTTC. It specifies CASSYDRANYGYTF.

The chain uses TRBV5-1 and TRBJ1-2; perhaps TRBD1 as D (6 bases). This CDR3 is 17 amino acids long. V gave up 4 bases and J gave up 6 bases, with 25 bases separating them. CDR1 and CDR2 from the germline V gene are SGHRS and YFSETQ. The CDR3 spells CASSPFAQGLRLDGYTF. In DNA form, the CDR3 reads TGCGCCAGCAGCCCCTTTGCCCAGGGGCTACGGTTGGATGGCTACACCTTC.

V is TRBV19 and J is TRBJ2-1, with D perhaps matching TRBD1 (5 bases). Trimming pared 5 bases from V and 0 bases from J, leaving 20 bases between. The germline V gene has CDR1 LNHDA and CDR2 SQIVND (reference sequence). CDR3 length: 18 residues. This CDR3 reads CASSPQWAARGSYNEQFF. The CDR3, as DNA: TGTGCCAGTAGTCCCCAGTGGGCGGCAAGGGGCTCCTACAATGAGCAGTTCTTC. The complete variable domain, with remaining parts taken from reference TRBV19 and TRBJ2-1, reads DGGITQSPKYLFRKEGQNVTLSCEQNLNHDAMYWYRQDPGQGLRLIYYSQIVNDFQKGDIAEGYSVSREKKESFPLTVTSAQKNPTAFYLCASSPQWAARGSYNEQFFGPGTRLTVL.

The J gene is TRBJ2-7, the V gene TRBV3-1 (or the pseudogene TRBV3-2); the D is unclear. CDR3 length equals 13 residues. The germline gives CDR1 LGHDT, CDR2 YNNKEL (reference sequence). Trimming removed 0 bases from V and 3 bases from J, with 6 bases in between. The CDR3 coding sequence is TGTGCCAGCAGCCAAGATTCGGGCTACGAGCAGTACTTC. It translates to CASSQDSGYEQYF.

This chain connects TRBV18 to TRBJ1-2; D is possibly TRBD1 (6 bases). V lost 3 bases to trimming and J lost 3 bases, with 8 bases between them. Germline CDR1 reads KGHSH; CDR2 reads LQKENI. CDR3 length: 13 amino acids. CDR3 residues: CASSPPGDYGYTF. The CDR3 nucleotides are TGTGCCAGCTCACCCCCAGGGGACTATGGCTACACCTTC.

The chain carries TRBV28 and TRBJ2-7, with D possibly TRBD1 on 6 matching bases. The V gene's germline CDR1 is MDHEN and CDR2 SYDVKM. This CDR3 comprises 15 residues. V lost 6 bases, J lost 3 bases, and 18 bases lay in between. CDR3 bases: TGTGCCAGCAGGGAAGCAGGGGAGTCAGGCTACGAGCAGTACTTC. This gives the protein CASREAGESGYEQYF.

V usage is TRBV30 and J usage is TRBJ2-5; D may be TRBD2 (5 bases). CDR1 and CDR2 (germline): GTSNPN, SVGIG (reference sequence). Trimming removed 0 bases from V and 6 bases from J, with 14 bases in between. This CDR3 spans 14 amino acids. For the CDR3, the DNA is TGTGCCTGGAGTGTACCGGGGTCTCTGAAGACCCAGTACTTC. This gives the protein CAWSVPGSLKTQYF.

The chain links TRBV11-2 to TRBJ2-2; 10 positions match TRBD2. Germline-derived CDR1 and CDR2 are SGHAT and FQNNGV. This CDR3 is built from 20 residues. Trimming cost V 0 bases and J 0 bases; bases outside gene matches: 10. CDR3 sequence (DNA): TGTGCCAGCAGCTTAGATTGGACACTAGCGGGAACCTCGAACACCGGGGAGCTGTTTTTT. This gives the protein CASSLDWTLAGTSNTGELFF.

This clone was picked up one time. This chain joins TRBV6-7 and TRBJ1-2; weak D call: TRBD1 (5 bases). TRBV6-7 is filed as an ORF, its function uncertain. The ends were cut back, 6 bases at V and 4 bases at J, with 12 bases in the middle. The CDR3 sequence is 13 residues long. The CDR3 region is CASSPGGPYGYTF. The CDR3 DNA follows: TGTGCCAGCAGCCCCGGGGGTCCCTATGGCTACACCTTC.

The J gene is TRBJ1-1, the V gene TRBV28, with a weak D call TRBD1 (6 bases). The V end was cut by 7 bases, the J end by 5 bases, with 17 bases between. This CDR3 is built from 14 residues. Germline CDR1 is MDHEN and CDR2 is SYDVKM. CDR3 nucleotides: TGTGCCAGCACTCCTCGTGGGGGCGGAACTGAAGCTTTCTTT. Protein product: CASTPRGGGTEAFF.

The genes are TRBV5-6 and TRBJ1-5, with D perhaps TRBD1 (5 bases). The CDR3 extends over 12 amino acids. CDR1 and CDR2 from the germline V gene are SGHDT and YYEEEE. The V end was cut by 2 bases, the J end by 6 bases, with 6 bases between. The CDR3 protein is CASSLTGQPQHF. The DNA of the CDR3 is TGTGCCAGCAGCTTAACAGGTCAGCCCCAGCATTTT.

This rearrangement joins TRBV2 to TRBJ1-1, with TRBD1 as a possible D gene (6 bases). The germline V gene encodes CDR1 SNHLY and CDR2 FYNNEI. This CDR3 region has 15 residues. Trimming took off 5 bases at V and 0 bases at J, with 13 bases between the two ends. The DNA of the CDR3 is TGTGCCAGCAGTCTACAGGGATTGATGAACACTGAAGCTTTCTTT. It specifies CASSLQGLMNTEAFF.

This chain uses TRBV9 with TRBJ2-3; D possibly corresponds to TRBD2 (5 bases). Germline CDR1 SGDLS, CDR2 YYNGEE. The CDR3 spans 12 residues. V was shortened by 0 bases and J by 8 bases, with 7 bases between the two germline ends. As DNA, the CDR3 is TGTGCCAGCAGCGTAGAGGCGGGTACGCAGTATTTT. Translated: CASSVEAGTQYF. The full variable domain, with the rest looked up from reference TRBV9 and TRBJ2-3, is DSGVTQTPKHLITATGQRVTLRCSPRSGDLSVYWYQQSLDQGLQFLIQYYNGEERAKGNILERFSAQQFPDLHSELNLSSLELGDSALYFCASSVEAGTQYFGPGTRLTVL.

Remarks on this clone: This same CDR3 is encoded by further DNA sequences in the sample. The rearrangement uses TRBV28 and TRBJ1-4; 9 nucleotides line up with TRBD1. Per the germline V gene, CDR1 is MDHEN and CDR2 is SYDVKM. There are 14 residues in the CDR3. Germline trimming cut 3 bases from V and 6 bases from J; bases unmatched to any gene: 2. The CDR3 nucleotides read TGTGCCAGCAGTTTGGGACAGGGATATGAAAAACTGTTTTTT. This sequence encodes CASSLGQGYEKLFF. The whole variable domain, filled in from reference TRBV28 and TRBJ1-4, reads DVKVTQSSRYLVKRTGEKVFLECVQDMDHENMFWYRQDPGLGLRLIYFSYDVKMKEKGDIPEGYSVSREKKERFSLILESASTNQTSMYLCASSLGQGYEKLFFGSGTQLSVL.

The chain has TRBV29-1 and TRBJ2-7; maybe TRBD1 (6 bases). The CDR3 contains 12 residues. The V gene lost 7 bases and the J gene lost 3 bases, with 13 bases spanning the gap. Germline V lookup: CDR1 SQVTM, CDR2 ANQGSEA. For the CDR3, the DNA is TGCAGCGCCGTGGCACAGGGCTACGAGCAGTACTTC. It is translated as CSAVAQGYEQYF.

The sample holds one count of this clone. CDR3: CATSRDGLLGPRGGEKLFF. Written as DNA, the CDR3 is TGTGCCACCAGCAGAGATGGTCTTTTGGGCCCCCGGGGGGGTGAAAAACTGTTTTTT. The chain is built from TRBV15 and TRBJ1-4, with D possibly TRBD1 on 5 matching bases. The V end was cut by 0 bases, the J end by 7 bases, with 24 bases between. Per germline, CDR1 LNHNV and CDR2 YYDKDF (reference sequence). The CDR3 runs 19 residues. Using reference TRBV15 and TRBJ1-4 for the parts outside the CDR3, the full variable domain is DAMVIQNPRYQVTQFGKPVTLSCSQTLNHNVMYWYQQKSSQAPKLLFHYYDKDFNNEADTPDNFQSRRPNTSFCFLDIRSPGLGDTAMYLCATSRDGLLGPRGGEKLFFGSGTQLSVL.

The CDR3 sequence: CAWSRGRAGVGELFF. In DNA, the CDR3 is TGTGCCTGGAGTAGGGGGAGGGCAGGGGTCGGGGAGCTGTTTTTT. The chain carries TRBV30 and TRBJ2-2; maybe TRBD2 (7 bases). This CDR3 comprises 15 residues. Germline lookup yields CDR1 GTSNPN and CDR2 SVGIG (reference sequence). Trimming removed 2 bases from V and 7 bases from J, with 17 bases in between.

CDR3 protein: CASRRPGLGARETQYF. The CDR3 DNA reads as TGTGCCAGCAGGCGTCCGGGACTAGGGGCCCGGGAGACCCAGTACTTC. The chain carries TRBV11-2 and TRBJ2-5; 8 bases are a match to TRBD2. J lost 5 bases, V lost 6 bases, and 14 bases had no gene match. CDR3 length: 16 amino acids. Germline-derived CDR1 and CDR2 are SGHAT and FQNNGV. Full variable domain (remainder filled in from reference TRBV11-2 and TRBJ2-5): EAGVAQSPRYKIIEKRQSVAFWCNPISGHATLYWYQQILGQGPKLLIQFQNNGVVDDSQLPKDRFSAERLKGVDSTLKIQPAKLEDSAVYLCASRRPGLGARETQYFGPGTRLLVL.

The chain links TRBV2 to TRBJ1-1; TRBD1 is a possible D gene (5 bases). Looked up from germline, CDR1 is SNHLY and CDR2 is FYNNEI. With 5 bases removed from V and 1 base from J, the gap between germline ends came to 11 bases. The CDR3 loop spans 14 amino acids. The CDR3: CASSRQIKNTEAFF. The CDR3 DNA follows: TGTGCCAGCAGTCGACAGATAAAGAACACTGAAGCTTTCTTT.

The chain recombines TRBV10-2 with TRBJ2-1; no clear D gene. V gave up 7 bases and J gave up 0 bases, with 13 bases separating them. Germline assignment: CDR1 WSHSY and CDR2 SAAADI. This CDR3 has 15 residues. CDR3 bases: TGCGCCAGCATTCTAGGTGTCAGCTCCTACAATGAGCAGTTCTTC. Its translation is CASILGVSSYNEQFF.

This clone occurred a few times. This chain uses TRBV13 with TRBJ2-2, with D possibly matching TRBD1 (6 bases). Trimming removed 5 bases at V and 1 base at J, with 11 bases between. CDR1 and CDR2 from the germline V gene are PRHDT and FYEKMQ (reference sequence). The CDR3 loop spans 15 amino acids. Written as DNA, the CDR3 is TGTGCCAGCAGCGACAAGGGACAGAACACCGGGGAGCTGTTTTTT. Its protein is CASSDKGQNTGELFF.

The CDR3 region has the DNA TGTGCCAGCACCCGAGTAGCAGCCGACAATGAGCAGTTCTTC. Protein sequence: CASTRVAADNEQFF. The chain recombines TRBV6-5 with TRBJ2-1; D remains ambiguous. The germline V gene encodes CDR1 MNHEY and CDR2 SVGAGI. V gave up 7 bases and J gave up 5 bases, with 15 bases separating them. This CDR3 has 14 amino acids.

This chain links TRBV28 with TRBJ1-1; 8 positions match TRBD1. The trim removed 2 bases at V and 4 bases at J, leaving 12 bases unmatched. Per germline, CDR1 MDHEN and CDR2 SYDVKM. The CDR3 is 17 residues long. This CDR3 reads CASSLGAKGQAGTEAFF. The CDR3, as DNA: TGTGCCAGCAGTTTAGGGGCGAAGGGACAGGCGGGCACTGAAGCTTTCTTT.